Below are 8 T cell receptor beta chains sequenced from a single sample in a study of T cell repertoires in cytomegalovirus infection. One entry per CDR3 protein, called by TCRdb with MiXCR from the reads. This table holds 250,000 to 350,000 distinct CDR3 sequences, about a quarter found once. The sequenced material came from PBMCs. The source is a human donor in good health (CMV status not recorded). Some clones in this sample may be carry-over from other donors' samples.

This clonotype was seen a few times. The CDR3 coding sequence is TGTGCCAGCAGTTCTCCGGGACAGGGGTCTACCTTAGCCAAAAACATTCAGTACTTC. The encoded protein is CASSSPGQGSTLAKNIQYF. V and J are TRBV6-6 and TRBJ2-4; TRBD1 matches 10 bases. This CDR3 is built from 19 residues. V was clipped by 4 bases and J by 0 bases; unmatched bases: 12. Germline V gives CDR1 MNHNY, CDR2 SVGAGI (reference sequence).

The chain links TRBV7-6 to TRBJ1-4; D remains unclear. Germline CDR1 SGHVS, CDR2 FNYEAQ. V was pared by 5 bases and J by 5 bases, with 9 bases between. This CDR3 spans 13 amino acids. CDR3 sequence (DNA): TGTGCCAGCAGCCTGGGTAGGAATGAAAAACTGTTTTTT. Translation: CASSLGRNEKLFF.

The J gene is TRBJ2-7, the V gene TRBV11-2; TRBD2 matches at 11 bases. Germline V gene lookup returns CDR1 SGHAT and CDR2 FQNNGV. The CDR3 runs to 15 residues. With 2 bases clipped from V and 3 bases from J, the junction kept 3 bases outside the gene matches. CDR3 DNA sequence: TGTGCCAGCAGCTTAACTAGCGGGAGTCTCTACGAGCAGTACTTC. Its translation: CASSLTSGSLYEQYF.

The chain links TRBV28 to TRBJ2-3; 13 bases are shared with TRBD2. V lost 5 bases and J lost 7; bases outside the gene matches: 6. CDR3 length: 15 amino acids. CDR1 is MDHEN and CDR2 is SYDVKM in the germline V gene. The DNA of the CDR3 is TGTGCCAGCAGTCCCGGGACTAGCGGGAAAAATACGCAGTATTTT. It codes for CASSPGTSGKNTQYF.

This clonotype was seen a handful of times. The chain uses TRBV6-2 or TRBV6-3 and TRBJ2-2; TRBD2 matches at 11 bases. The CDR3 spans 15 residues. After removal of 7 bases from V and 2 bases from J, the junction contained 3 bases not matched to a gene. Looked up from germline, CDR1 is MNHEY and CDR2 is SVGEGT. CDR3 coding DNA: TGTGCCAGCACCCTAGCGGGGGGAAACACCGGGGAGCTGTTTTTT. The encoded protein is CASTLAGGNTGELFF.

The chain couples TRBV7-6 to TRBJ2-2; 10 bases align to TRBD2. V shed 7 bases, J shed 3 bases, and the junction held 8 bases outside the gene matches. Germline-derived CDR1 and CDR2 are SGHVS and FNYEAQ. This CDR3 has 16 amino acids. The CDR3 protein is CASTQGTSVYTGELFF. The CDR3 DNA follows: TGTGCCAGCACACAAGGGACTAGCGTGTACACCGGGGAGCTGTTTTTT.

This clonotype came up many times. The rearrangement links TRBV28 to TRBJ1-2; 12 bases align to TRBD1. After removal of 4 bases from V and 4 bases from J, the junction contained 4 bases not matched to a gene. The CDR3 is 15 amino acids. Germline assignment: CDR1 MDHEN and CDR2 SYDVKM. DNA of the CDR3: TGTGCCAGCAGTTCCGGGACAGGGGGCACCTATGGCTACACCTTC. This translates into CASSSGTGGTYGYTF.

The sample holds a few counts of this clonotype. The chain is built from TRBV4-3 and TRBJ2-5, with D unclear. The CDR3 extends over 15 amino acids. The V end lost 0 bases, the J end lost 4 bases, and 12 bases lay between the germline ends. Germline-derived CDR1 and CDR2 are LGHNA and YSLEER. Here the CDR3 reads CASSQDPKFTETQYF. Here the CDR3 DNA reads TGCGCCAGCAGCCAAGACCCCAAGTTCACAGAGACCCAGTACTTC.